This entry features one TCR beta chain sequence. The data are from a study of T cells in tuberculosis. Clones were sequenced by immunoSEQ multiplex PCR, and TCRdb holds only the in-frame ones, with some missing. The data show 80,000 to 100,000 clones, approximately 91% seen once. The CDR3 is 17 amino acids. Trimming cost V 4 bases and J 2 bases; bases outside gene matches: 7. CDR1 SGHTA and CDR2 FQGNSA come from the germline V gene. Sorting used thawed, overnight-rested PBMC stained with anti-CD3, a viability dye and GMM-loaded CD1B tetramer. CD1B tetramers were loaded with Rhodococcus equi-derived C32 glucose monomycolate. From each donor, roughly 100,000 tetramer-negative cells were sorted.

Sequenced input: CD1b-GMM tetramer-negative cells sorted from PBMCs. The sequence was obtained from an adult woman with latent tuberculosis. The gene calls are TRBV7-2 and TRBJ2-3; 12 nucleotides line up with TRBD2. The DNA of the CDR3 is TGTGCCAGCAGCTACAAGACTAGCGGGGGCTTCACAGATACGCAGTATTTT. It translates to CASSYKTSGGFTDTQYF.